The sequence of this TCR beta chain was determined in a study of T cell changes during pregnancy in multiple sclerosis. Clones were read by immunoSEQ multiplex PCR, and TCRdb kept only the in-frame ones, dropping some. The repertoire has about 88,000 clones, 92% of them found once; the top ten carry approximately 1.4%. The germline CDR1 and CDR2 sequences are SGHTA and FQGNSA. The V gene end was trimmed by 2 bases and the J gene end by 2 bases; junction bases not matched to a gene: 6. CDR3 length equals 15 residues. V usage is TRBV7-2 and J usage is TRBJ2-7; 7 bases map to TRBD1. The sequence came from a female donor with multiple sclerosis, enrolled in a pregnancy study. Sequenced here: peripheral blood, sampled in the first trimester of pregnancy. This CDR3 is CASSLTGVKPYEQYF. The CDR3 DNA sequence: TGTGCCAGCAGCTTAACAGGGGTGAAGCCCTACGAGCAGTACTTC.